This T cell receptor (beta chain) was obtained from a study of spatial heterogeneity in lung cancer. Stated time point: sample taken at primary tumor resection. Donors were about 70 untreated early-stage non-small cell lung cancer patients. In each case, whole RNA from tumor, nontumor lung or frozen PBMC was sequenced unsorted. The CDR3 spans 16 residues. Trimming at V came to 6 bases and at J to 5 bases, leaving 10 bases not matched to a gene. CDR1 MDHEN and CDR2 SYDVKM come from the germline V gene. MiXCR, applied by TCRdb to the 5' RACE reads, yields one record per CDR3 protein. The table shows 2,500 to 3,500 distinct CDR3 sequences, with approximately 2.9% occurring only once. In its sample, this clonotype was seen a few times.

The V gene is TRBV28, the J gene TRBJ2-2; 9 bases map to TRBD1. This clonotype was obtained from a male donor with early-stage non-small cell lung cancer. The material sequenced was normal lung tissue next to the tumor, taken at surgery. The CDR3 loop reads CASSPPGTGKTGELFF. The CDR3 bases are TGTGCCAGCAGCCCCCCCGGGACAGGGAAAACCGGGGAGCTGTTTTTT.